These T cell receptor beta chains were read from a single sample in a study of shared clonotypes between healthy human individuals. Sequencing was performed with immunoSEQ multiplex PCR; in TCRdb, only in-frame clones are kept and a portion is missing. The sample lists about 510,000 clones, roughly 95% occurring once. Sequencing was done on a sample of naive CD4+ T cells sorted from blood. These receptors came from a woman under 40 in good health. Both conserved end residues are part of each CDR3. Each record gives: CDR3 DNA, CDR3 protein, D gene, J gene, clone size, V gene. A D gene is named only where the DNA matches it firmly. The size of a clone is reported for some rows only, either as once, few or many, or as a class for expanded clones.

DNA: TGTGCCACCGGGCCACTCGGCAATCAGCCCCAGCATTTT; CDR3: CATGPLGNQPQHF; D: NA; J: TRBJ1-5; size: NA; V: TRBV10-3
DNA: TGTGCCAGCAGCTTTGGGTATCTCGCGAACACCGGGGAGCTGTTTTTT; CDR3: CASSFGYLANTGELFF; D: NA; J: TRBJ2-2; size: once; V: TRBV7-9
DNA: TGTGCCAGCAGTTATAACACCGGGGAGCTGTTTTTT; CDR3: CASSYNTGELFF; D: NA; J: TRBJ2-2; size: NA; V: TRBV6-5
DNA: TGTGCCAGCTCACTTCTAGCGCCAGGTCACGAGCAGTACTTC; CDR3: CASSLLAPGHEQYF; D: NA; J: TRBJ2-7; size: NA; V: TRBV18
DNA: TGCAGCGTGCCCCTTTACGGTAGCGGGAGCCCCACAGATACGCAGTATTTT; CDR3: CSVPLYGSGSPTDTQYF; D: TRBD2; J: TRBJ2-3; size: NA; V: TRBV29-1
DNA: TGTGCCAGCAGCCCTGGTCACGAGCAGTACTTC; CDR3: CASSPGHEQYF; D: NA; J: TRBJ2-7; size: NA; V: TRBV7-9
DNA: TGTGCCAGCAGTGAGGAGATCCCCTCCCTCAACAAACTGTTTTTT; CDR3: CASSEEIPSLNKLFF; D: NA; J: TRBJ1-4; size: once; V: TRBV2
DNA: TGTGCCAGCAGTCCCGCGGGACTAGTTAGTACCGACTCCTACAATGAGCAGTTCTTC; CDR3: CASSPAGLVSTDSYNEQFF; D: TRBD2; J: TRBJ2-1; size: once; V: TRBV28
DNA: TGTGCCAGCAGCTTGGTACCCGGAACCGGGGAGCTGTTTTTT; CDR3: CASSLVPGTGELFF; D: NA; J: TRBJ2-2; size: NA; V: TRBV11-2
DNA: TGTGCCAGCAGTCAAGGGGACCGCCTTAATAATGAAAAACTGTTTTTT; CDR3: CASSQGDRLNNEKLFF; D: NA; J: TRBJ1-4; size: NA; V: TRBV6-1
DNA: TGTGCCAGCAGCTTGTTAGGGGCGACCGAGGGCGAGCAGTACTTC; CDR3: CASSLLGATEGEQYF; D: NA; J: TRBJ2-7; size: NA; V: TRBV5-8
DNA: TGTGCCAGCAGTCGGACTAGCGGGAGTCTAGATACGCAGTATTTT; CDR3: CASSRTSGSLDTQYF; D: TRBD2; J: TRBJ2-3; size: NA; V: TRBV11-3
DNA: TGTGCCAGCAGCCCCGGACTCGCCTACTCCTACGAGCAGTACTTC; CDR3: CASSPGLAYSYEQYF; D: NA; J: TRBJ2-7; size: NA; V: TRBV11-2
DNA: TGCAGCCCTACCCCCAGGGACGGCTACACCTTC; CDR3: CSPTPRDGYTF; D: NA; J: TRBJ1-2; size: NA; V: TRBV20-1
DNA: TGTGCCAGCAGCCAAGAATGGGTCACAGATACGCAGTATTTT; CDR3: CASSQEWVTDTQYF; D: NA; J: TRBJ2-3; size: NA; V: TRBV14
DNA: TGTGCTAGTGGTTCCCAAATGGTAGCGGGAGGGTCTTACAATGAGCAGTTCTTC; CDR3: CASGSQMVAGGSYNEQFF; D: TRBD2; J: TRBJ2-1; size: NA; V: TRBV12-5
DNA: TGCGCCAGCAGCCCCGGACTAGCGGGAGCGGGGGATACGCAGTATTTT; CDR3: CASSPGLAGAGDTQYF; D: TRBD2; J: TRBJ2-3; size: NA; V: TRBV5-1
DNA: TGTGCCAGCTCACCCCGCACTAGCGGGAGAGATACGCAGTATTTT; CDR3: CASSPRTSGRDTQYF; D: TRBD2; J: TRBJ2-3; size: NA; V: TRBV18
DNA: TGTGCCAGCAGTTCACGACATATCGCGGCGGCCGAGCAGTACTTC; CDR3: CASSSRHIAAAEQYF; D: NA; J: TRBJ2-7; size: NA; V: TRBV2
DNA: TGTGCCAGCTTCAACCTAGCGAACACCGGGGAGCTGTTTTTT; CDR3: CASFNLANTGELFF; D: NA; J: TRBJ2-2; size: NA; V: TRBV28
DNA: TGTGCCAGCAGAGGTCATGAAAGGGGGCAATCTTACGAGCAGTACTTC; CDR3: CASRGHERGQSYEQYF; D: TRBD1; J: TRBJ2-7; size: NA; V: TRBV6-6
DNA: TGTGCCAGCAGCGACCTAGACGTATCGAATTCACCCCTCCACTTT; CDR3: CASSDLDVSNSPLHF; D: NA; J: TRBJ1-6; size: NA; V: TRBV2
DNA: TGTGCCTGGAGTGTTCCGGGAGTAGGTTTCGGGGAGCTGTTTTTT; CDR3: CAWSVPGVGFGELFF; D: NA; J: TRBJ2-2; size: NA; V: TRBV30
DNA: TGCGCCAGCAGCTTGGGGACTAGCGGGACGCGTGAGCAGTACTTC; CDR3: CASSLGTSGTREQYF; D: TRBD2; J: TRBJ2-5; size: NA; V: TRBV5-1
DNA: TGTGCCAGTAGTATAGATCGGGGACAGGGAGATACGCAGTATTTT; CDR3: CASSIDRGQGDTQYF; D: TRBD1; J: TRBJ2-3; size: NA; V: TRBV19